The T cell receptor beta chain described here comes from a study of read filtering for tumor transcriptome and immune sequencing. Study overall: Patients were 16 to 20 male and about 15 female, mean age 65.9 years, range about 47 to 85.

The germline V gene encodes CDR1 SEHNR and CDR2 FQNEAQ (reference sequence). CDR3 length equals 15 residues. V was pared by 8 bases and J by 6 bases, with 12 bases of the junction left unmatched. To note about this clonotype: Being one base from a much bigger clone, this may be a read error.

This library used 300 to 450 ng RNA and molecular barcoded adaptors spanning alpha/delta and beta/gamma chains. Using its own MiXCR run on the reads, TCRdb lists one record per CDR3 protein. The sample carries about 62,000 distinct CDR3 sequences, roughly 19% recorded once. The V and J genes are TRBV7-9 and TRBJ2-1; 8 nucleotides match TRBD2. This TCR was recovered from a donor over 35 with multiple myeloma. Specimen: a population of CD138-negative cells sorted from bone marrow. This chain's CDR3 is CASPTPAGASNEQFF. CDR3 nucleotide sequence: TGTGCCAGCCCCACTCCAGCGGGAGCAAGCAATGAGCAGTTCTTC.